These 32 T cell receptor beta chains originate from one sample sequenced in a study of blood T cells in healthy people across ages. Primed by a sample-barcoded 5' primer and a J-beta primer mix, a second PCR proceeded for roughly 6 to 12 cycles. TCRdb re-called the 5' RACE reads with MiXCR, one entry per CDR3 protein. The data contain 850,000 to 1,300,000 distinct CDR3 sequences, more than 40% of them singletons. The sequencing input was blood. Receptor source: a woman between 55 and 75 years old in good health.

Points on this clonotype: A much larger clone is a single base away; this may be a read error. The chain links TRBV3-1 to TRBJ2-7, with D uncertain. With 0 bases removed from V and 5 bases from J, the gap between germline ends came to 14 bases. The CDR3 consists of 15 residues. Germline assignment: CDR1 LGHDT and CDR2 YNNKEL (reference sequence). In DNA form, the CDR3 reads TGTGCCAGCAGCCAAGACTTCACTGGGTCCGACGAGCAGTACTTC. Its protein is CASSQDFTGSDEQYF.

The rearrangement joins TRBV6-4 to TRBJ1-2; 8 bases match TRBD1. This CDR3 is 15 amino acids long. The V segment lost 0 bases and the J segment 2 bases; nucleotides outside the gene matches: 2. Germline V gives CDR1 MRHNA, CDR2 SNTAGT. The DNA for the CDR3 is TGTGCCAGCAGTGACTCTCCAGGGGGCAACTATGGCTACACCTTC. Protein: CASSDSPGGNYGYTF.

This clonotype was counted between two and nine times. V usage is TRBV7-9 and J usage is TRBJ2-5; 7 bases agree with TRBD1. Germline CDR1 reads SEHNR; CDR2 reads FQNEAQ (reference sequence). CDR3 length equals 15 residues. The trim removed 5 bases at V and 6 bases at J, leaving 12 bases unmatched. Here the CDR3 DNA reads TGTGCCAGCAGCCTACAAAGACAGGGCGTTAAGACCCAGTACTTC. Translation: CASSLQRQGVKTQYF.

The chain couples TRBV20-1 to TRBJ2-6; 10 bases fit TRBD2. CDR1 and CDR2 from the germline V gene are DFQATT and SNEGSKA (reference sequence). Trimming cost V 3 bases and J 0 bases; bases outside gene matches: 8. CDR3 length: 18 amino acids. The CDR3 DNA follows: TGCAGTGCTAGGGCTCTAGCGGGAGAGGGCTCTGGGGCCAACGTCCTGACTTTC. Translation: CSARALAGEGSGANVLTF.

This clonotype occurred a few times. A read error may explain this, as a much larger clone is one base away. The CDR3 bases are TGTGCCAGCAGCTTCGAGGATACTTCCTACAATGAGCAGTACTTC. Its protein is CASSFEDTSYNEQYF. This chain joins TRBV11-1 and TRBJ2-1, with D uncertain. The closer fit of TRBJ2-7 to the DNA end suggests the J call may be wrong. There are 15 residues in the CDR3. Germline CDR1 and CDR2: SGHAT and FQDESV (reference sequence).

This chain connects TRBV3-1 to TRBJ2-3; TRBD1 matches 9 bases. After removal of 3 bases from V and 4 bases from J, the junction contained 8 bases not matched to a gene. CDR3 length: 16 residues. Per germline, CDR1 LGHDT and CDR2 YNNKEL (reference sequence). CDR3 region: CASSQRTGVVSDTQYF. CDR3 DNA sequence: TGTGCCAGCAGCCAGCGGACAGGGGTAGTGTCAGATACGCAGTATTTT.

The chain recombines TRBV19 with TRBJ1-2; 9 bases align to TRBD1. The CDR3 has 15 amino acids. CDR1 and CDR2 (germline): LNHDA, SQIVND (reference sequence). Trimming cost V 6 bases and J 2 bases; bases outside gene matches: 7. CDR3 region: CASRAQGQGNYGYTF. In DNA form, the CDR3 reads TGTGCCAGTAGAGCCCAAGGACAGGGGAACTATGGCTACACCTTC.

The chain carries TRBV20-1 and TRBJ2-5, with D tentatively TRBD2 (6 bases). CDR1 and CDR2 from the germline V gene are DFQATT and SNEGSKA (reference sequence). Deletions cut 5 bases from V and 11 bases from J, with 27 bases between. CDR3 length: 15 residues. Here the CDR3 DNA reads TGCAGTGCTCCTAGTCAACTAGCAGTCTACAATGAGCAGTACTTC. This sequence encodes CSAPSQLAVYNEQYF.

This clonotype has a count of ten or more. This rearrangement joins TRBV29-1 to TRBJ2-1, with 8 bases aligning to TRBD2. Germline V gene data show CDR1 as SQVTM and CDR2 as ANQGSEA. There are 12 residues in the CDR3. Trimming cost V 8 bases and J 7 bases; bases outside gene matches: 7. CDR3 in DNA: TGCAGCATCCGACTAGCGCATAATGAGCAGTTCTTC. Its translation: CSIRLAHNEQFF.

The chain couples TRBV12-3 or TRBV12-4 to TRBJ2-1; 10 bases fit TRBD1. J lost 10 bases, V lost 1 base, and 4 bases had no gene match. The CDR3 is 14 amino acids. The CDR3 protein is CASSLGQGAREQFF. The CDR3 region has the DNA TGTGCCAGCAGTTTAGGACAGGGGGCTAGGGAGCAGTTCTTC.

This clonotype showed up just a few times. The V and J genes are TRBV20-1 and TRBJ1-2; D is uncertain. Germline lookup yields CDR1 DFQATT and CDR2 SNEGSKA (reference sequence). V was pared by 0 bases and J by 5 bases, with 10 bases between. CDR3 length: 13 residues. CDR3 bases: TGCAGTGCTAGAGATGAACACCGTTATGGCTACACCTTC. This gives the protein CSARDEHRYGYTF.

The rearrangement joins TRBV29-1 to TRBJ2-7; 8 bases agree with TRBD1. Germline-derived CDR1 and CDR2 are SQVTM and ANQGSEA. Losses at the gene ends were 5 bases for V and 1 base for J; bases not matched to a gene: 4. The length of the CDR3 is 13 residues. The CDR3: CSVRDRRSYEQYF. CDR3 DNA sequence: TGCAGCGTTCGGGACAGGAGATCCTACGAGCAGTACTTC.

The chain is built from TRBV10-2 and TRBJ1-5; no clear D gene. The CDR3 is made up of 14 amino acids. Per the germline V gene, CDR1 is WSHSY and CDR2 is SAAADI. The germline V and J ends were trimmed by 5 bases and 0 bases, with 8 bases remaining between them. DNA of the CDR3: TGCGCCAGCAGTACTACGTATAGCAATCAGCCCCAGCATTTT. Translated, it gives CASSTTYSNQPQHF.

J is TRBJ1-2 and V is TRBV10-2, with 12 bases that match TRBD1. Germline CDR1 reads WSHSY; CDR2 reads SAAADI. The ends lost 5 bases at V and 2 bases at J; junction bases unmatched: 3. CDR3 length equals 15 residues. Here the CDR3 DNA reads TGCGCCAGCAGTTCGGGGACAGGGGGCAACTATGGCTACACCTTC. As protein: CASSSGTGGNYGYTF.

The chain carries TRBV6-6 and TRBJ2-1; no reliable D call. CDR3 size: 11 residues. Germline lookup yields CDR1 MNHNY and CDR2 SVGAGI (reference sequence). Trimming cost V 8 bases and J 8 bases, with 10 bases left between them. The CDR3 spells CASWAIDEQFF. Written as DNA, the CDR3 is TGTGCCAGCTGGGCGATAGATGAGCAGTTCTTC.

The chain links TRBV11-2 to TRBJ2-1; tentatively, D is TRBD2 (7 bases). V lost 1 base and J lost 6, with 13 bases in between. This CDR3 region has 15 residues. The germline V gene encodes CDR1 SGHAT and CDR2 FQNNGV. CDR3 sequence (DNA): TGTGCCAGCAGCTTAGGGGGGGAGGGGGGCAATGAGCAGTTCTTC. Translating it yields CASSLGGEGGNEQFF.

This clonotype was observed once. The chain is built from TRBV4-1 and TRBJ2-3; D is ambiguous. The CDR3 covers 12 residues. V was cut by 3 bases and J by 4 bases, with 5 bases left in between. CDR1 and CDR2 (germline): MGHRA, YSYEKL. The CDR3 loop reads CASSQFPDTQYF. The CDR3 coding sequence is TGCGCCAGCAGCCAGTTCCCAGATACGCAGTATTTT.

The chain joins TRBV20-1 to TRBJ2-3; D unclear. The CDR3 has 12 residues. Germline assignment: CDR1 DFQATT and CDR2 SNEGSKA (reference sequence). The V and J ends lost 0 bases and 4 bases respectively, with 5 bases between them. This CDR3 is CSAREFADTQYF. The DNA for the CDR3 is TGCAGTGCTAGAGAGTTTGCAGATACGCAGTATTTT.

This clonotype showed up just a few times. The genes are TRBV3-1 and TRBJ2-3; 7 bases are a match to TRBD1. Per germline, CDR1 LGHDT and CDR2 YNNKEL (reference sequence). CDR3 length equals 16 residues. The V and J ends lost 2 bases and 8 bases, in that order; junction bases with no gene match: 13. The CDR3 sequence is CASSQRQGRGGSTQYF. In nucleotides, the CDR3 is TGTGCCAGCAGCCAACGACAGGGTCGAGGGGGAAGTACGCAGTATTTT.

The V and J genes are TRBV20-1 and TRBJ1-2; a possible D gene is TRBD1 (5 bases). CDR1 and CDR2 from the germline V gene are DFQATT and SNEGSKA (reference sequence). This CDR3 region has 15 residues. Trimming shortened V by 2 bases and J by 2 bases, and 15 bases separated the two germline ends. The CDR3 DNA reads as TGCAGTGCTAGACGCCTGGACAAGAGAAACTATGGCTACACCTTC. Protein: CSARRLDKRNYGYTF.

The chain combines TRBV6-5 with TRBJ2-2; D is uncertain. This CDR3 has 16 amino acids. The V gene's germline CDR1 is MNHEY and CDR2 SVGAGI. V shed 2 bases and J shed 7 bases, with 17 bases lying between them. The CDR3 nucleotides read TGTGCCAGCAGTTACCTTCCCACAAAGGCTGTCGGGGAGCTGTTTTTT. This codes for CASSYLPTKAVGELFF.

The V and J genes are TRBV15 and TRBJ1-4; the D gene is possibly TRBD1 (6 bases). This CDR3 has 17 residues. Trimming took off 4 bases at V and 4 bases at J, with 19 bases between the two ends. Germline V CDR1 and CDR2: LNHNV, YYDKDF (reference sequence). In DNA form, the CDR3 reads TGTGCCACCAGCAACGACCGGACCGGGGGCAGTAATGAAAAACTGTTTTTT. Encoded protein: CATSNDRTGGSNEKLFF.

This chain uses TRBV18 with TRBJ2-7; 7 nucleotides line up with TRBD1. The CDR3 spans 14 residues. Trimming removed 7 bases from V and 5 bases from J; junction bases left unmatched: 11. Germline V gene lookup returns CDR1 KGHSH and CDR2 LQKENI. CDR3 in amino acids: CASCSTGIINEQYF. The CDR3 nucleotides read TGTGCCAGCTGCTCGACAGGGATTATCAACGAGCAGTACTTC.

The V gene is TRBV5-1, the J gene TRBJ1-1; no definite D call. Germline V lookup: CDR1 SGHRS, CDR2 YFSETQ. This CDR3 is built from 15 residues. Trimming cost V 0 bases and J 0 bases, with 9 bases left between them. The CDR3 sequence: CASSLEPFMNTEAFF. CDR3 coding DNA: TGCGCCAGCAGCTTGGAGCCTTTCATGAACACTGAAGCTTTCTTT.

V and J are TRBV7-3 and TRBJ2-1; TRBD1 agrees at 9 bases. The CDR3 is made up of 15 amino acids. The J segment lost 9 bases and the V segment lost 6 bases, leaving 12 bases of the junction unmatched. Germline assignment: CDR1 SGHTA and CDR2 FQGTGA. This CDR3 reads CASSVGDRVQGEQFF. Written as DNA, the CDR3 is TGTGCCAGCAGTGTTGGGGACAGGGTGCAAGGTGAGCAGTTCTTC.

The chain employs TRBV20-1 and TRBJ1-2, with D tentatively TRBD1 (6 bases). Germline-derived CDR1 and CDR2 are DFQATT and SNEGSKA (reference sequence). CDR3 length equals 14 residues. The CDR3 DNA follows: TGCAGGGCCAGGAGGGGGGGGACCCTCTATGGCTACACCTTC. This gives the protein CRARRGGTLYGYTF.

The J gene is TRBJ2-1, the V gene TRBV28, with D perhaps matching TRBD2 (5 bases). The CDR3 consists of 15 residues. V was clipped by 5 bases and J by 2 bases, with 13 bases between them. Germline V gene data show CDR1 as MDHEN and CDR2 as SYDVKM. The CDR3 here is CASSRIGVTYNEQFF. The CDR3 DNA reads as TGTGCCAGCAGTCGGATCGGGGTCACCTACAATGAGCAGTTCTTC.

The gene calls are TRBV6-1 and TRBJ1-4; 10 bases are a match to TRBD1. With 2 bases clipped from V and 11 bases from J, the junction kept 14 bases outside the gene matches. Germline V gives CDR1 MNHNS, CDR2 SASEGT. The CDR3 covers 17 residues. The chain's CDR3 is CASSETGTGDLRRKLFF. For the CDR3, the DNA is TGTGCCAGCAGTGAAACAGGGACAGGGGACCTTCGGAGGAAACTGTTTTTT.

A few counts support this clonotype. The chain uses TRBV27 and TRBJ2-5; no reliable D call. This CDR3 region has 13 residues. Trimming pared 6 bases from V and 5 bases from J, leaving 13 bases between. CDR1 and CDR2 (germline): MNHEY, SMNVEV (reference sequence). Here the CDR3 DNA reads TGTGCCAGCAGCCGAGGTGGATGGGAGACCCAGTACTTC. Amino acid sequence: CASSRGGWETQYF.

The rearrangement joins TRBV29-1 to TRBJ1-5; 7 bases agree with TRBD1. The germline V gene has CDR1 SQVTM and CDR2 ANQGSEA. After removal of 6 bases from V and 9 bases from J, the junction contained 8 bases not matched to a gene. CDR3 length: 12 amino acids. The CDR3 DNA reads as TGCAGCGTCGGGGACAGCCGTTGGCCCCAGCATTTT. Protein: CSVGDSRWPQHF.

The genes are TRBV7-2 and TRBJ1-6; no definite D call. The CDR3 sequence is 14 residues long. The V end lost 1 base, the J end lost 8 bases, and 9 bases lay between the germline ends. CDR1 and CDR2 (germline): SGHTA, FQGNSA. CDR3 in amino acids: CASSLGRSDSPLHF. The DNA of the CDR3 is TGTGCCAGCAGCTTAGGGAGGTCGGATTCACCCCTCCACTTT.

CDR3 nucleotide sequence: TGTGCTAGTGACCTTCGGGGGAACTGGTACGAGCAGTACTTC. As protein: CASDLRGNWYEQYF. The chain is built from TRBV12-5 and TRBJ2-5, with D maybe TRBD2 (6 bases). The J call may be mistaken, given a closer DNA end match to TRBJ2-7. The CDR3 covers 14 residues. CDR1 LGHNT and CDR2 FRNRAP come from the germline V gene.